The rows below give T cell receptor beta chains drawn from one sample of a study of blood T cell repertoires in COVID-19. TCRdb's table, derived via immunoSEQ multiplex PCR, lists solely in-frame clones and lacks some. The top ten clones hold roughly 15% of a sample with around 300,000 clones, 65% to 90% of them seen once. The material sequenced was peripheral blood. The receptors here all came from a human donor in a cohort sampled during active COVID-19. The CDR3 runs from the conserved cysteine through the conserved F or W. Each record gives: D gene, CDR3 length, clone size, J gene, V gene, CDR3 protein, CDR3 DNA. A D gene is named only where the DNA matches it firmly. A row's size may be missing; if present it is once, few, many or a size class.

d_call: NA
cdr3_length: 13
clone_size: NA
j_call: TRBJ2-7
v_call: TRBV12-3/TRBV12-4
cdr3_aa: CASSFRADYEQYF
cdr3_nt: TGTGCCAGCAGTTTTAGAGCGGATTACGAGCAGTACTTC

d_call: TRBD2
cdr3_length: 16
clone_size: NA
j_call: TRBJ2-7
v_call: TRBV6-2/TRBV6-3
cdr3_aa: CASSRASGRASYEQYF
cdr3_nt: TGTGCCAGCAGTCGGGCTAGCGGGAGGGCCTCCTACGAGCAGTACTTC

d_call: TRBD1
cdr3_length: 15
clone_size: NA
j_call: TRBJ1-2
v_call: TRBV5-4
cdr3_aa: CASSQTTGVHYGYTF
cdr3_nt: TGTGCCAGCAGCCAAACCACAGGGGTTCACTATGGCTACACCTTC

d_call: NA
cdr3_length: 14
clone_size: NA
j_call: TRBJ1-1
v_call: TRBV5-1
cdr3_aa: CASSLVGSGTEAFF
cdr3_nt: TGCGCCAGCAGCTTGGTTGGTTCAGGCACTGAAGCTTTCTTT

d_call: TRBD2
cdr3_length: 15
clone_size: NA
j_call: TRBJ2-1
v_call: TRBV28
cdr3_aa: CASSLQGLALGEQFF
cdr3_nt: TGTGCCAGCAGTTTACAGGGACTAGCGCTGGGTGAGCAGTTCTTC

d_call: TRBD1
cdr3_length: 16
clone_size: NA
j_call: TRBJ2-3
v_call: TRBV5-1
cdr3_aa: CASSLQGAYDTDTQYF
cdr3_nt: TGCGCCAGCAGCTTACAGGGGGCTTACGACACAGATACGCAGTATTTT

d_call: TRBD1
cdr3_length: 13
clone_size: NA
j_call: TRBJ2-7
v_call: TRBV20-1
cdr3_aa: CSASSRTGHEQYF
cdr3_nt: TGCAGTGCTAGTTCCCGGACAGGGCACGAGCAGTACTTC

d_call: NA
cdr3_length: 13
clone_size: NA
j_call: TRBJ1-6
v_call: TRBV7-2
cdr3_aa: CASSLTDRSPLHF
cdr3_nt: TGTGCCAGCAGCTTGACAGACCGTTCACCCCTCCACTTT

d_call: TRBD2
cdr3_length: 14
clone_size: once
j_call: TRBJ2-7
v_call: TRBV11-3
cdr3_aa: CASSPGTSGYEQYF
cdr3_nt: TGTGCCAGCAGCCCCGGGACTAGCGGGTACGAGCAGTACTTC

d_call: NA
cdr3_length: 14
clone_size: NA
j_call: TRBJ1-6
v_call: TRBV7-9
cdr3_aa: CASTTDGHNSPLHF
cdr3_nt: TGTGCCAGCACCACGGACGGACACAATTCACCCCTCCACTTT

d_call: TRBD1
cdr3_length: 13
clone_size: NA
j_call: TRBJ1-1
v_call: TRBV5-6
cdr3_aa: CASSRTGGTEAFF
cdr3_nt: TGTGCCAGCAGCCGGACAGGGGGCACTGAAGCTTTCTTT

d_call: NA
cdr3_length: 14
clone_size: NA
j_call: TRBJ2-5
v_call: TRBV5-1
cdr3_aa: CASSPGGGRETQYF
cdr3_nt: TGCGCCAGCTCCCCCGGCGGAGGGCGAGAGACCCAGTACTTC

d_call: TRBD1
cdr3_length: 15
clone_size: NA
j_call: TRBJ2-1
v_call: TRBV2
cdr3_aa: CASSDFPGQGNEQFF
cdr3_nt: TGTGCCAGCAGTGACTTTCCGGGACAGGGGAATGAGCAGTTCTTC

d_call: NA
cdr3_length: 17
clone_size: NA
j_call: TRBJ1-1
v_call: TRBV3-1/TRBV3-2
cdr3_aa: CASSQVRGADMNTEAFF
cdr3_nt: TGTGCCAGCAGCCAAGTCCGGGGTGCTGACATGAACACTGAAGCTTTCTTT

d_call: TRBD2
cdr3_length: 14
clone_size: NA
j_call: TRBJ2-5
v_call: TRBV3-1/TRBV3-2
cdr3_aa: CASSLSRGRETQYF
cdr3_nt: TGTGCCAGCAGCCTCTCGCGGGGGAGGGAGACCCAGTACTTC

d_call: TRBD1
cdr3_length: 16
clone_size: NA
j_call: TRBJ1-3
v_call: TRBV9
cdr3_aa: CASSVENRGRRNTIYF
cdr3_nt: TGTGCCAGCAGCGTAGAAAACAGGGGGAGACGAAACACCATATATTTT

d_call: TRBD1
cdr3_length: 17
clone_size: NA
j_call: TRBJ1-1
v_call: TRBV27
cdr3_aa: CASSSDSDRGHITEAFF
cdr3_nt: TGTGCCAGCAGTTCCGATTCGGACAGGGGGCATATCACTGAAGCTTTCTTT

d_call: NA
cdr3_length: 12
clone_size: NA
j_call: TRBJ2-5
v_call: TRBV5-4
cdr3_aa: CASVSGPGTQYF
cdr3_nt: TGTGCCAGCGTTAGCGGCCCGGGGACCCAGTACTTC

d_call: TRBD2
cdr3_length: 18
clone_size: NA
j_call: TRBJ2-1
v_call: TRBV5-4
cdr3_aa: CASSSGRTSGRGASEQFF
cdr3_nt: TGTGCCAGCAGCTCCGGGAGGACTAGCGGGAGGGGGGCGAGTGAGCAGTTCTTC

d_call: TRBD2
cdr3_length: 12
clone_size: NA
j_call: TRBJ2-1
v_call: TRBV7-8
cdr3_aa: CASSRLANEQFF
cdr3_nt: TGTGCCAGCAGCCGACTAGCCAATGAGCAGTTCTTC

d_call: TRBD2
cdr3_length: 17
clone_size: NA
j_call: TRBJ2-3
v_call: TRBV28
cdr3_aa: CASNLGLAGGPLDTQYF
cdr3_nt: TGTGCCAGCAACCTGGGACTAGCGGGAGGGCCTTTAGATACGCAGTATTTT

d_call: NA
cdr3_length: 16
clone_size: NA
j_call: TRBJ2-7
v_call: TRBV5-1
cdr3_aa: CASSLAGGETAYEQYF
cdr3_nt: TGCGCCAGCAGCTTGGCCGGCGGGGAGACAGCCTACGAGCAGTACTTC

d_call: TRBD1
cdr3_length: 15
clone_size: NA
j_call: TRBJ1-2
v_call: TRBV15
cdr3_aa: CATSQGRDSAYGYTF
cdr3_nt: TGTGCCACCAGCCAGGGTCGGGACAGTGCCTATGGCTACACCTTC

d_call: TRBD1
cdr3_length: 15
clone_size: NA
j_call: TRBJ1-4
v_call: TRBV18
cdr3_aa: CASSKDRRANEKLFF
cdr3_nt: TGTGCCAGCTCCAAGGACAGGAGAGCTAATGAAAAACTGTTTTTT

d_call: NA
cdr3_length: 13
clone_size: NA
j_call: TRBJ1-2
v_call: TRBV18
cdr3_aa: CASSPTEMYGYTF
cdr3_nt: TGTGCCAGCTCACCGACAGAAATGTATGGCTACACCTTC

d_call: TRBD1
cdr3_length: 11
clone_size: NA
j_call: TRBJ2-7
v_call: TRBV7-9
cdr3_aa: CASSLDRDQYF
cdr3_nt: TGTGCCAGCAGCCTAGACAGGGATCAGTACTTC

d_call: TRBD2
cdr3_length: 17
clone_size: NA
j_call: TRBJ2-3
v_call: TRBV6-2/TRBV6-3
cdr3_aa: CASSLGTSGRTTDTQYF
cdr3_nt: TGTGCCAGCAGCCTCGGGACTAGCGGGAGAACCACAGATACGCAGTATTTT

d_call: TRBD1
cdr3_length: 15
clone_size: once
j_call: TRBJ1-2
v_call: TRBV24-1
cdr3_aa: CATSDRDTGGYGYTF
cdr3_nt: TGTGCCACCAGTGACCGGGACACAGGGGGGTATGGCTACACCTTC

d_call: TRBD1
cdr3_length: 14
clone_size: NA
j_call: TRBJ1-1
v_call: TRBV19
cdr3_aa: CASSIVTGSTEAFF
cdr3_nt: TGTGCCAGTAGCATCGTGACAGGGAGCACTGAAGCTTTCTTT

d_call: NA
cdr3_length: 18
clone_size: NA
j_call: TRBJ2-3
v_call: TRBV27
cdr3_aa: CASTRRGNYGAAGDTQYF
cdr3_nt: TGTGCCAGCACTCGTCGGGGGAATTACGGGGCAGCGGGAGATACGCAGTATTTT

d_call: NA
cdr3_length: 13
clone_size: many
j_call: TRBJ1-5
v_call: TRBV10-1
cdr3_aa: CASSDGGDQPQHF
cdr3_nt: TGCGCCAGCAGTGATGGGGGGGATCAGCCCCAGCATTTT

d_call: NA
cdr3_length: 14
clone_size: NA
j_call: TRBJ2-7
v_call: TRBV9
cdr3_aa: CASSVDTKSYEQYF
cdr3_nt: TGTGCCAGCAGCGTAGATACTAAATCCTACGAGCAGTACTTC

d_call: TRBD1
cdr3_length: 14
clone_size: NA
j_call: TRBJ2-3
v_call: TRBV27
cdr3_aa: CASSYRGVADTQYF
cdr3_nt: TGTGCCAGCAGTTACAGGGGGGTTGCAGATACGCAGTATTTT

d_call: NA
cdr3_length: 17
clone_size: NA
j_call: TRBJ1-4
v_call: TRBV3-1/TRBV3-2
cdr3_aa: CASSHVGTGPANEKLFF
cdr3_nt: TGTGCCAGCAGCCACGTTGGAACAGGGCCGGCTAATGAAAAACTGTTTTTT

d_call: NA
cdr3_length: 14
clone_size: NA
j_call: TRBJ1-1
v_call: TRBV19
cdr3_aa: CASSSRQEHQGAFF
cdr3_nt: TGTGCCAGTAGTTCCCGACAGGAGCATCAAGGGGCTTTCTTT

d_call: NA
cdr3_length: 13
clone_size: NA
j_call: TRBJ1-2
v_call: TRBV2
cdr3_aa: CASSVAGLGGYTF
cdr3_nt: TGTGCCAGCAGTGTCGCGGGACTGGGGGGCTACACCTTC

d_call: NA
cdr3_length: 15
clone_size: NA
j_call: TRBJ2-2
v_call: TRBV6-1
cdr3_aa: CASSDGSGNVGELFF
cdr3_nt: TGTGCCAGCAGTGATGGGAGTGGAAATGTCGGGGAGCTGTTTTTT

d_call: TRBD1
cdr3_length: 18
clone_size: NA
j_call: TRBJ1-5
v_call: TRBV6-2/TRBV6-3
cdr3_aa: CASSYSVTGAGGHQPQHF
cdr3_nt: TGTGCCAGCAGTTACTCGGTCACAGGGGCAGGGGGTCATCAGCCCCAGCATTTT

d_call: TRBD2
cdr3_length: 15
clone_size: once
j_call: TRBJ2-2
v_call: TRBV29-1
cdr3_aa: CSARLAGDQFGELFF
cdr3_nt: TGCAGCGCCAGACTAGCGGGAGATCAGTTCGGGGAGCTGTTTTTT

d_call: TRBD1
cdr3_length: 14
clone_size: NA
j_call: TRBJ1-3
v_call: TRBV29-1
cdr3_aa: CSVSYRGSGNTIYF
cdr3_nt: TGCAGCGTTAGTTACAGGGGCTCTGGAAACACCATATATTTT

d_call: TRBD1
cdr3_length: 16
clone_size: NA
j_call: TRBJ2-3
v_call: TRBV28
cdr3_aa: CASSPGTGGRADTQYF
cdr3_nt: TGTGCCAGCAGCCCTGGGACAGGTGGAAGGGCAGATACGCAGTATTTT

d_call: TRBD2
cdr3_length: 14
clone_size: NA
j_call: TRBJ2-3
v_call: TRBV2
cdr3_aa: CATDQLAGLDTQYF
cdr3_nt: TGTGCCACCGACCAACTAGCGGGATTAGATACGCAGTATTTT

d_call: TRBD2
cdr3_length: 14
clone_size: NA
j_call: TRBJ2-5
v_call: TRBV28
cdr3_aa: CASSIAGGRETQYF
cdr3_nt: TGTGCCAGCAGTATCGCGGGGGGCCGAGAGACCCAGTACTTC

d_call: NA
cdr3_length: 17
clone_size: NA
j_call: TRBJ1-2
v_call: TRBV5-1
cdr3_aa: CASSLPRGTQGDYGYTF
cdr3_nt: TGCGCCAGCAGCTTGCCCCGCGGGACGCAAGGGGACTATGGCTACACCTTC

d_call: NA
cdr3_length: 14
clone_size: NA
j_call: TRBJ2-3
v_call: TRBV6-5
cdr3_aa: CALSAGGGTDTQYF
cdr3_nt: TGTGCCCTGTCGGCGGGTGGTGGCACAGATACGCAGTATTTT

d_call: NA
cdr3_length: 16
clone_size: once
j_call: TRBJ1-2
v_call: TRBV19
cdr3_aa: CASSDSRDSRNYGYTF
cdr3_nt: TGTGCCAGTAGTGATTCGAGGGACTCTCGGAACTATGGCTACACCTTC

d_call: NA
cdr3_length: 14
clone_size: NA
j_call: TRBJ2-5
v_call: TRBV5-1
cdr3_aa: CASSLQGSGETQYF
cdr3_nt: TGCGCCAGCAGCTTGCAAGGAAGCGGAGAGACCCAGTACTTC

d_call: TRBD1
cdr3_length: 18
clone_size: NA
j_call: TRBJ1-6
v_call: TRBV9
cdr3_aa: CASSGRDRFGSYNSPLHF
cdr3_nt: TGTGCCAGCAGCGGCCGGGACAGGTTCGGCTCCTATAATTCACCCCTCCACTTT

d_call: NA
cdr3_length: 14
clone_size: once
j_call: TRBJ2-2
v_call: TRBV7-2
cdr3_aa: CASSLLSGTGELFF
cdr3_nt: TGTGCCAGCAGCTTACTATCAGGAACCGGGGAGCTGTTTTTT

d_call: NA
cdr3_length: 12
clone_size: NA
j_call: TRBJ1-3
v_call: TRBV28
cdr3_aa: CASSLGRNTIYF
cdr3_nt: TGTGCCAGCAGCCTAGGAAGAAACACCATATATTTT

d_call: NA
cdr3_length: 14
clone_size: NA
j_call: TRBJ2-2
v_call: TRBV7-5
cdr3_aa: CARRRGGNTGELFF
cdr3_nt: TGTGCCAGACGCCGGGGGGGGAACACCGGGGAGCTGTTTTTT

d_call: TRBD2
cdr3_length: 18
clone_size: NA
j_call: TRBJ2-3
v_call: TRBV24-1
cdr3_aa: CATSLAGVASGNTDTQYF
cdr3_nt: TGTGCCACCAGTCTGGCGGGGGTGGCTAGCGGAAACACAGATACGCAGTATTTT

d_call: TRBD2
cdr3_length: 15
clone_size: NA
j_call: TRBJ2-5
v_call: TRBV4-1
cdr3_aa: CASSQEGTTKETQYF
cdr3_nt: TGCGCCAGCAGCCAAGAGGGGACTACCAAAGAGACCCAGTACTTC